This T cell receptor (beta chain) was found in a study of cytomegalovirus exposure and HLA in healthy donors. General observations from the study: TCR sequences were mostly rare, though some public TCRs occurred in many donors. Cytomegalovirus status, reportedly, was diagnosed with high specificity and sensitivity by the classifier. In the roughly 120 validation repertoires, approximately 94% of cluster scores exceeded 0, per a later analysis. The study flagged fewer than 200 TCR beta chains as cytomegalovirus-associated.

V lost 1 base and J lost 2; bases outside the gene matches: 5. The CDR3 sequence is 16 residues long. Germline assignment: CDR1 SGHTA and CDR2 FQGTGA. Produced via immunoSEQ multiplex PCR; TCRdb's table is partial and in-frame only. The sample has about 100,000 clones, approximately 85% seen once. This clone was recorded once. Its antigen is not identified. The chain combines TRBV7-3 with TRBJ2-3; 8 nucleotides align to TRBD2. This receptor was obtained from a woman between 18 and 29 years old in good health and CMV-seronegative. Sequences were obtained from PBMCs. The CDR3 DNA sequence: TGTGCCAGCAGCTTAAAGGCGGGGGGAGACACAGATACGCAGTATTTT. Protein sequence: CASSLKAGGDTDTQYF.